These 21 T cell receptor beta chains share one sample of origin, sequenced in a study of shared clonotypes between healthy human individuals. Naive CD8 populations comprised CD45RO-negative cells positively selected for CCR7, excluding terminally differentiated effector memory CD45RA+ cells. Generated by immunoSEQ multiplex PCR, the TCRdb table keeps only in-frame clones and is missing some. This table has roughly 2 million clones, approximately 94% appearing once. The material sequenced was naive CD8+ T cells sorted from blood. These receptors all stem from a man aged 18 to 30 in good health.

J is TRBJ2-3 and V is TRBV13; D possibly corresponds to TRBD2 (5 bases). The CDR3 loop spans 16 amino acids. The V gene's germline CDR1 is PRHDT and CDR2 FYEKMQ (reference sequence). The V gene lost 5 bases and the J gene lost 4 bases, with 19 bases spanning the gap. In nucleotides, the CDR3 is TGTGCCAGCAGCGTTCGTAGCGTCACGGGTGCAGATACGCAGTATTTT. Translated, it gives CASSVRSVTGADTQYF.

With respect to this clone: Other DNA sequences in the sample encode the same CDR3. J is TRBJ1-1 and V is TRBV5-6; no reliable D call. V was cut by 4 bases and J by 0 bases, with 4 bases left in between. The CDR3 covers 12 residues. Germline loops: CDR1 SGHDT, CDR2 YYEEEE. The CDR3 here is CASSHLNTEAFF. The CDR3 DNA follows: TGTGCCAGCAGCCACTTGAACACTGAAGCTTTCTTT.

This chain connects TRBV27 to TRBJ1-2; no reliable D call. The CDR3 is made up of 15 amino acids. Germline V gene sequence: CDR1 MNHEY, CDR2 SMNVEV (reference sequence). V lost 3 bases and J lost 4, with 15 bases in between. The CDR3 sequence is CASSFSGTHFYGYTF. In DNA, the CDR3 is TGTGCCAGCAGTTTTTCGGGTACCCACTTCTATGGCTACACCTTC.

This clone showed up just once. This sequence joins TRBV25-1 and TRBJ1-1; 9 bases fit TRBD1. This CDR3 has 15 amino acids. Per germline, CDR1 MGHDK and CDR2 SYGVNS. V lost 1 base and J lost 2; bases outside the gene matches: 2. The CDR3 nucleotides read TGTGCCAGCAGTGAATGGGGACAGGGAAACACTGAAGCTTTCTTT. Translated: CASSEWGQGNTEAFF.

The genes are TRBV10-2 and TRBJ2-7, with D unresolved. V lost 4 bases and J 4 bases, leaving 5 bases between the germline ends. The CDR3 length is 11 residues. Germline CDR1 is WSHSY and CDR2 is SAAADI. The CDR3 protein is CASSGVYEQYF. The CDR3 bases are TGCGCCAGCAGTGGGGTTTACGAGCAGTACTTC.

This chain uses TRBV5-4 with TRBJ2-5; D assignment may be TRBD1 or TRBD2 (6 bases each). The germline V gene has CDR1 SGHNT and CDR2 YYREEE (reference sequence). CDR3 length: 14 amino acids. Between the trimmed V and J ends, which lost 7 bases and 5 bases, there was a span of 18 bases. In DNA, the CDR3 is TGTGCCAGCGGATCTTGGGGGGCCACGGAGACCCAGTACTTC. It encodes CASGSWGATETQYF.

The genes are TRBV15 and TRBJ1-1; the D is unclear. CDR3 length: 12 amino acids. The germline V and J ends were trimmed by 1 base and 3 bases, with 3 bases remaining between them. Germline CDR1 is LNHNV and CDR2 is YYDKDF (reference sequence). This chain's CDR3 is CATSRADTEAFF. The CDR3 DNA reads as TGTGCCACCAGCAGAGCGGACACTGAAGCTTTCTTT.

This chain joins TRBV7-9 and TRBJ1-2, with D uncertain. CDR1 is SEHNR, CDR2 FQNEAQ, per germline (reference sequence). Between the trimmed V and J ends, which lost 0 bases and 3 bases, there was a span of 11 bases. This CDR3 is built from 15 residues. The CDR3 DNA reads as TGTGCCAGCAGCTTAGCGGTGGGTGACTACTATGGCTACACCTTC. This translates into CASSLAVGDYYGYTF.

The rearrangement uses TRBV13 and TRBJ2-7; possible D gene TRBD1, 5 bases. The ends were cut back, 4 bases at V and 2 bases at J, with 15 bases in the middle. Germline V gene data show CDR1 as PRHDT and CDR2 as FYEKMQ (reference sequence). The CDR3 extends over 15 amino acids. DNA for the CDR3: TGTGCCAGCAGCTCCTTTTCGCAGGGCCCCTACGAGCAGTACTTC. Protein sequence: CASSSFSQGPYEQYF.

This clone was counted a single time. The rearrangement links TRBV4-1 to TRBJ2-1; D is unresolved. Trimming left V 1 base short and J 2 bases short, with 15 bases between. The CDR3 loop spans 17 amino acids. Germline values: CDR1 MGHRA, CDR2 YSYEKL. In DNA form, the CDR3 reads TGCGCCAGCAGCCAAGTTGGTGGCAGCCAGACCTACAATGAGCAGTTCTTC. As protein: CASSQVGGSQTYNEQFF.

The chain couples TRBV28 to TRBJ2-7; perhaps TRBD2 as D (6 bases). Trimming shortened V by 8 bases and J by 0 bases, and 14 bases separated the two germline ends. This CDR3 spans 14 amino acids. The germline V gene encodes CDR1 MDHEN and CDR2 SYDVKM. CDR3 residues: CASSSLANSYEQYF. CDR3 DNA sequence: TGTGCCAGCTCGTCTCTAGCGAACTCCTACGAGCAGTACTTC.

This chain uses TRBV7-8 with TRBJ2-3, with 11 bases identical to TRBD2. CDR1 SGHVS and CDR2 FQNEAQ come from the germline V gene. Germline trimming cut 4 bases from V and 3 bases from J; bases unmatched to any gene: 18. This CDR3 is 20 amino acids long. DNA for the CDR3: TGTGCCAGCAGCTCCCCGACTAGCGGGAATATGTTGTATGAGACAGATACGCAGTATTTT. Translating it yields CASSSPTSGNMLYETDTQYF.

The chain recombines TRBV7-9 with TRBJ1-4; D ambiguous. Trimming removed 0 bases from V and 3 bases from J, with 5 bases in between. Germline CDR1 SEHNR, CDR2 FQNEAQ (reference sequence). This CDR3 has 14 residues. This CDR3 reads CASSLAGPNEKLFF. DNA of the CDR3: TGTGCCAGCAGCTTAGCAGGACCTAATGAAAAACTGTTTTTT. The whole variable domain, filled in from reference TRBV7-9 and TRBJ1-4, reads DTGVSQNPRHKITKRGQNVTFRCDPISEHNRLYWYRQTLGQGPEFLTYFQNEAQLEKSRLLSDRFSAERPKGSFSTLEIQRTEQGDSAMYLCASSLAGPNEKLFFGSGTQLSVL.

The chain employs TRBV4-3 and TRBJ2-2; 9 bases line up with TRBD1. Germline V gene sequence: CDR1 LGHNA, CDR2 YSLEER. With V trimmed by 5 bases and J by 7 bases, 17 bases remained unmatched. This CDR3 spans 18 amino acids. The CDR3, as DNA: TGCGCCAGCAGCTCGGAGCCGCCGTGGAGACAGGGGGGCGGGGAGCTGTTTTTT. Encoded protein: CASSSEPPWRQGGGELFF.

The chain recombines TRBV10-2 with TRBJ1-2; the D gene is possibly TRBD1 (5 bases). The CDR3 extends over 15 amino acids. Trimming removed 0 bases at V and 6 bases at J, with 14 bases between. Germline CDR1 is WSHSY and CDR2 is SAAADI. The CDR3 reads CASSESVGVGDGYTF. In DNA, the CDR3 is TGCGCCAGCAGTGAGTCGGTAGGGGTTGGGGATGGCTACACCTTC.

The V and J genes are TRBV7-9 and TRBJ2-1; TRBD2 aligns across 13 bases. The CDR3 spans 15 residues. Germline V gene sequence: CDR1 SEHNR, CDR2 FQNEAQ (reference sequence). The trim removed 6 bases at V and 6 bases at J, leaving 5 bases unmatched. CDR3 coding DNA: TGTGCCAGCAGGGAGGGACTAGCGGGACTCAATGAGCAGTTCTTC. Amino acids: CASREGLAGLNEQFF.

V usage is TRBV6-6 and J usage is TRBJ2-5; weak D call: TRBD2 (6 bases). There are 14 residues in the CDR3. Germline V gene data show CDR1 as MNHNY and CDR2 as SVGAGI (reference sequence). V lost 3 bases to trimming and J lost 2 bases, with 10 bases between them. The CDR3 DNA follows: TGTGCCAGCAGTTATTATGGGGGGCAAGAGACCCAGTACTTC. Amino acid sequence: CASSYYGGQETQYF.

The genes are TRBV6-6 and TRBJ2-7, with D perhaps TRBD1 (5 bases). This CDR3 contains 11 residues. Between the trimmed V and J ends, which lost 4 bases and 6 bases, there was a span of 7 bases. Germline CDR1 MNHNY, CDR2 SVGAGI (reference sequence). The CDR3 DNA reads TGTGCCAGCAGTTTAGGGGTCGAGCAGTACTTC. Encoded protein: CASSLGVEQYF.

The J gene is TRBJ2-5, the V gene TRBV28, with 8 bases identical to TRBD2. CDR1 is MDHEN, CDR2 SYDVKM, per germline. V lost 3 bases and J lost 4; bases outside the gene matches: 10. The CDR3 loop spans 16 amino acids. The CDR3 DNA follows: TGTGCCAGCAGTTTCTCCGGGACTAGAGGCTCAGAGACCCAGTACTTC. As protein: CASSFSGTRGSETQYF. The variable domain in full, completed from reference TRBV28 and TRBJ2-5, reads DVKVTQSSRYLVKRTGEKVFLECVQDMDHENMFWYRQDPGLGLRLIYFSYDVKMKEKGDIPEGYSVSREKKERFSLILESASTNQTSMYLCASSFSGTRGSETQYFGPGTRLLVL.

The chain is built from TRBV12-5 and TRBJ2-7, with 11 bases identical to TRBD2. V lost 5 bases to trimming and J lost 3 bases; unmatched junction nucleotides: 9. The CDR3 is 16 residues long. Germline V gene sequence: CDR1 LGHNT, CDR2 FRNRAP. CDR3 coding DNA: TGTGCTAGTGGTACCCCTAAACTAGCGGGAGACTACGAGCAGTACTTC. Protein: CASGTPKLAGDYEQYF.

This chain joins TRBV27 and TRBJ1-1; maybe TRBD1 (6 bases). Trimming took 2 bases from V and 8 from J, leaving 18 bases between them. The germline CDR1 and CDR2 sequences are MNHEY and SMNVEV (reference sequence). This CDR3 spans 15 amino acids. CDR3 protein: CASSLRGVGGAEAFF. The CDR3, as DNA: TGTGCCAGCAGTTTAAGAGGGGTGGGGGGGGCGGAAGCTTTCTTT.